This TCR beta chain is drawn from a study of cytomegalovirus exposure and HLA in healthy donors. For this clone: Its antigen is unidentified.

Study-level findings and limits: Immune exposure data for these donors was limited to CMV serostatus.

PCR involved 60 Vbeta and 13 Jbeta primers. Original data processing: A later analysis counted some 87 million unique TCR beta chains, some 12 million shared. Sequencing used immunoSEQ multiplex PCR; TCRdb keeps in-frame clones, though not all of them. That table furnishes V, J and clone size, whereas the DNA furnished D and trimming. The table lists over 150,000 clones, with around 0.7% in the top ten. This CDR3 is 14 amino acids long. This TCR derives from a boy younger than 18 in good health and CMV-seronegative. The V and J genes are TRBV21-1 and TRBJ1-5. TRBV21-1 is flagged as a pseudogene. Sequenced: PBMCs. The CDR3 nucleotides read TGTGCCAGCAGGGAGACGAACCCAAATCAGCCCCAGCATTTT. Encoded protein: CASRETNPNQPQHF.